This T cell receptor beta chain was recorded in a study of cytomegalovirus exposure and HLA in healthy donors. General observations from the study: Several V segments, TRBV6-2 and TRBV6-3 among them, could not be told apart and were dropped.

The primer mix had 60 Vbeta and 13 Jbeta primers. TCRdb's copy holds only in-frame clones and misses some; the assay was immunoSEQ multiplex PCR. The table lists about 98,000 clones, over 60% of them singletons. A remark on this clone: Its cognate antigen is unknown.

Germline V gives CDR1 MDHEN, CDR2 SYDVKM. Between the trimmed V and J ends, which lost 3 bases and 1 base, there was a span of 23 bases. There are 19 residues in the CDR3. This sequence joins TRBV28 and TRBJ2-3; maybe TRBD2 (6 bases). This clonotype was sampled from a man between 60 and 75 years old in good health and CMV-seropositive. The sequenced sample was PBMCs. Here the CDR3 DNA reads TGTGCCAGCAGTTTCCCCCCATATGGAGGGGCCCTACGCACAGATACGCAGTATTTT. This encodes CASSFPPYGGALRTDTQYF.